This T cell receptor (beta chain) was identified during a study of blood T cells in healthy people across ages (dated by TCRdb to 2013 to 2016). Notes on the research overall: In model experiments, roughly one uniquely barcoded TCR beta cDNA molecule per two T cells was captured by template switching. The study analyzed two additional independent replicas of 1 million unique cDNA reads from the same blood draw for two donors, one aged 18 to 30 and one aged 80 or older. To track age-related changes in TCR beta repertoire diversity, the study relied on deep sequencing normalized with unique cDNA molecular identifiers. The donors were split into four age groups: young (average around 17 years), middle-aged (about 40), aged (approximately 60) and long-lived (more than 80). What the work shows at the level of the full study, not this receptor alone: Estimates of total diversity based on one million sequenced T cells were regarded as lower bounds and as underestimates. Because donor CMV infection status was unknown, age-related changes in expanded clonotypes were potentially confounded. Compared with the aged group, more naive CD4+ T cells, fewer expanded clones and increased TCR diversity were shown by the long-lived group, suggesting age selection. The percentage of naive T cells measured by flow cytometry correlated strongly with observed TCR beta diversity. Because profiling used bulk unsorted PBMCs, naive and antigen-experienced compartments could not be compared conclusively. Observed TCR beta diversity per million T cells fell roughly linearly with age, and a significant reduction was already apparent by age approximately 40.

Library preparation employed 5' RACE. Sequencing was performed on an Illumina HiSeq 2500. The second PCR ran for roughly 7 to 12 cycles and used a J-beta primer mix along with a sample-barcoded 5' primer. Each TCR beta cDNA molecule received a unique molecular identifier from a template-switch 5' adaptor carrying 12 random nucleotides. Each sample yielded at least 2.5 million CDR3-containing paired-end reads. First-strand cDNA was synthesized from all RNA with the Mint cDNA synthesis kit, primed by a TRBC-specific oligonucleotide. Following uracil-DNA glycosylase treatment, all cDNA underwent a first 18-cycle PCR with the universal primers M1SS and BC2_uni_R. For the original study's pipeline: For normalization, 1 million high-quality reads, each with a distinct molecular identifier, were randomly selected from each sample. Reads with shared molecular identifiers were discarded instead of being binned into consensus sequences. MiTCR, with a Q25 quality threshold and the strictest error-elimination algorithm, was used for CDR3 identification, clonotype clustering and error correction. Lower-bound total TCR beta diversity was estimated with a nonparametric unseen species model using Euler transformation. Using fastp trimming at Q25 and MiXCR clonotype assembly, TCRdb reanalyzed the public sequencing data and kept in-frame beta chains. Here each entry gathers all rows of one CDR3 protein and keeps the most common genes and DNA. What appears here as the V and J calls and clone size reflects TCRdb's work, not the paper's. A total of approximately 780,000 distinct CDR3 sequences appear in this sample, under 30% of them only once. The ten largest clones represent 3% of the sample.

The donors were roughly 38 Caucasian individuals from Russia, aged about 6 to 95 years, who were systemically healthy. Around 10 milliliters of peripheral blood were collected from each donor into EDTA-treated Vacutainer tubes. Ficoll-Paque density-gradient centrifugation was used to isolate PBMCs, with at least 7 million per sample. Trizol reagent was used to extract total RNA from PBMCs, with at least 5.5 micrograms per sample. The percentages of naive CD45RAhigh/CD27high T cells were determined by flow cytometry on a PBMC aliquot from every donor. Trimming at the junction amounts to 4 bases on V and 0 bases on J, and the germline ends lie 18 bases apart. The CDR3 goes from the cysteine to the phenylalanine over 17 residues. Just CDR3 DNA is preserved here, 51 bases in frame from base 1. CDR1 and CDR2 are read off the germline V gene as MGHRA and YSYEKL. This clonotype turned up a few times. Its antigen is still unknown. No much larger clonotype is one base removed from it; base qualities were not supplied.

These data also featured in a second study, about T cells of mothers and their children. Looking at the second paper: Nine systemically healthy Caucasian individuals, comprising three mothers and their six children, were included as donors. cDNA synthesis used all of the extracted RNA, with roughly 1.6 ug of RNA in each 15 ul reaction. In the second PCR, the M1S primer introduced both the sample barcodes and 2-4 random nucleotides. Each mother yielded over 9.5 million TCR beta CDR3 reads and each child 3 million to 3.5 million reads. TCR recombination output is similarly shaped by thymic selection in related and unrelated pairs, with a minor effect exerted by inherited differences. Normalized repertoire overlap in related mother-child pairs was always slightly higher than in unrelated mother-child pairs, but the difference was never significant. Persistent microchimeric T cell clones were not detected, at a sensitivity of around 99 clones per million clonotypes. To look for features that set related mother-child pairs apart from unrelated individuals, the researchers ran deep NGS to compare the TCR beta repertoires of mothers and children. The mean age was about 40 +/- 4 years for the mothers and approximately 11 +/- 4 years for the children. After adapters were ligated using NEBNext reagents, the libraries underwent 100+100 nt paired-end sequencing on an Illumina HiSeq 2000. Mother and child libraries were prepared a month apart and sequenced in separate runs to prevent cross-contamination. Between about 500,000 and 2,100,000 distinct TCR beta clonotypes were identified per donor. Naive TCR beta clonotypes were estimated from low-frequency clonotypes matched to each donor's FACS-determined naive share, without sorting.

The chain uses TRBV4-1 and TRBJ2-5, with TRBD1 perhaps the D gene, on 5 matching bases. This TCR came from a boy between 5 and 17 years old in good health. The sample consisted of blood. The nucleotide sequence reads TGCGCCAGCAGCCGGGAAAACCTTAAGGGGTACCAAGAGACCCAGTACTTC. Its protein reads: CASSRENLKGYQETQYF.